These 23 T cell receptor beta chains originate from one sample sequenced in a study of CD8 T cells in ankylosing spondylitis (dated by TCRdb to between 2016 and 2019). Library preparation employed 5' RACE. The sequencing machine was an Illumina HiSeq 2500. TCRdb cleaned the public reads at Q25 with fastp, built clones with MiXCR and kept in-frame beta chains. A single entry per CDR3 protein holds the most common genes and DNA from its merged rows. The table for this sample lists 300,000 to 350,000 distinct CDR3 sequences; approximately 15% of them were counted only once. The top ten hold 0.85% to 1.4% of the sample. Material: blood, either unsorted or a sorted T cell fraction (not recorded which). These receptors came from a male donor with ankylosing spondylitis or in good health (not recorded which).

In this sample, this clonotype turned up a few times. For the CDR3, the DNA is TGTGCCAGCACCCGGACAGGAGGCACAGATACGCAGTATTTT. Protein product: CASTRTGGTDTQYF. This sequence joins TRBV12-3 or TRBV12-4 and TRBJ2-3; TRBD1 aligns across 7 bases. The CDR3 runs to 14 residues. V was pared by 7 bases and J by 1 base, with 5 bases of the junction left unmatched.

This clonotype was recorded at least ten times. The rearrangement joins TRBV4-2 to TRBJ2-7; 11 bases fit TRBD2. Germline values: CDR1 LGHNA, CDR2 YNFKEQ. After removal of 1 base from V and 9 bases from J, the junction contained 17 bases not matched to a gene. CDR3 length equals 18 residues. The DNA for the CDR3 is TGTGCCAGCAGCCAAGGAACCCTTCCCGGGACTAGCGGCTTTTGGCAGTACTTC. This encodes CASSQGTLPGTSGFWQYF.

There are a few counts of this clonotype. The CDR3 region has the DNA TGCAGTGCTAGTTCGGGACAGGGAGATTCACCCCTCCACTTT. Amino acids: CSASSGQGDSPLHF. The chain has TRBV20-1 and TRBJ1-6, with 9 bases aligning to TRBD1. Germline V CDR1 and CDR2: DFQATT, SNEGSKA (reference sequence). This CDR3 contains 14 residues. V was clipped by 3 bases and J by 8 bases; unmatched bases: 5.

The gene calls are TRBV7-9 and TRBJ2-1; TRBD2 agrees at 9 bases. The CDR3 is 15 amino acids. Germline trimming cut 5 bases from V and 4 bases from J; bases unmatched to any gene: 6. CDR1 and CDR2 (germline): SEHNR, FQNEAQ (reference sequence). CDR3 sequence (DNA): TGTGCCAGCAGCGCGGGAGGGGGGGAGTACAATGAGCAGTTCTTC. This translates into CASSAGGGEYNEQFF.

This clonotype was counted ten times or more. The chain's CDR3 is CSARDPGGSETQYF. The DNA for the CDR3 is TGCAGTGCTAGAGACCCAGGGGGCTCAGAGACCCAGTACTTC. The chain is built from TRBV20-1 and TRBJ2-5; 8 bases line up with TRBD1. The CDR3 consists of 14 residues. With V trimmed by 0 bases and J by 4 bases, 4 bases remained unmatched. In germline, CDR1 is DFQATT, CDR2 SNEGSKA (reference sequence).

In its sample, this clonotype was seen a few times. The V gene is TRBV3-1, the J gene TRBJ1-1; 7 positions agree with TRBD1. The germline V gene has CDR1 LGHDT and CDR2 YNNKEL (reference sequence). After removal of 4 bases from V and 3 bases from J, the junction contained 8 bases not matched to a gene. The CDR3 sequence is 15 residues long. The CDR3 is CASSLKGAPYTEAFF. The CDR3 DNA sequence: TGTGCCAGCAGCCTTAAGGGGGCCCCGTACACTGAAGCTTTCTTT.

The gene calls are TRBV5-1 and TRBJ2-5; 9 nucleotides agree with TRBD2. The CDR3 sequence is 15 residues long. Trimming removed 3 bases from V and 7 bases from J; junction bases left unmatched: 10. Germline loops: CDR1 SGHRS, CDR2 YFSETQ. The CDR3 sequence: CASSWSTSGSRTQYF. The CDR3 bases are TGCGCCAGCAGCTGGTCGACTAGCGGTAGTAGGACCCAGTACTTC.

This clonotype came up many times. V and J are TRBV7-2 and TRBJ2-7, with D perhaps matching TRBD2 (6 bases). Germline V gene data show CDR1 as SGHTA and CDR2 as FQGNSA. Trimming left V 3 bases short and J 3 bases short, with 12 bases between. The CDR3 contains 14 residues. The CDR3 reads CASSFPGVIYEQYF. DNA of the CDR3: TGTGCCAGCAGCTTCCCGGGGGTCATCTACGAGCAGTACTTC.

V usage is TRBV3-1 and J usage is TRBJ2-3; unclear D gene. From germline, CDR1 is LGHDT and CDR2 YNNKEL (reference sequence). The V end lost 4 bases, the J end lost 1 base, and 12 bases lay between the germline ends. This CDR3 is 15 amino acids long. DNA of the CDR3: TGTGCCAGCAGCCCCGGATCGTCTGGCACAGATACGCAGTATTTT. Its protein product is CASSPGSSGTDTQYF.

The chain employs TRBV5-1 and TRBJ1-1; D call uncertain. Germline V CDR1 and CDR2: SGHRS, YFSETQ. This CDR3 spans 15 amino acids. Trimming took 5 bases from V and 1 from J, leaving 15 bases between them. CDR3 nucleotides: TGCGCCAGCAGTGACACCCGTCGAGGGAACACTGAAGCTTTCTTT. Its protein product is CASSDTRRGNTEAFF.

V gene TRBV5-7 combines with J gene TRBJ2-7, with TRBD1 identical over 8 bases. TRBV5-7 is given ORF status, its function remaining uncertain. This CDR3 comprises 16 residues. Trimming at V came to 4 bases and at J to 0 bases, leaving 9 bases not matched to a gene. CDR3 in amino acids: CASSPEGQGTSYEQYF. As DNA, the CDR3 is TGTGCCAGCAGCCCGGAAGGACAGGGAACCTCCTACGAGCAGTACTTC.

This clonotype has at least ten counts. The J gene is TRBJ2-2, the V gene TRBV7-2; D possibly uses TRBD1 or TRBD2 (6 bases each). CDR1 SGHTA and CDR2 FQGNSA come from the germline V gene. V lost 5 bases and J 2 bases, leaving 15 bases between the germline ends. The CDR3 is 16 residues long. The CDR3 DNA sequence: TGTGCCAGCAGCACCTCTGGGGGGCGAAACACCGGGGAGCTGTTTTTT. Translation gives CASSTSGGRNTGELFF.

This clonotype has at least ten counts. The chain recombines TRBV12-3 or TRBV12-4 with TRBJ2-1; weak D call: TRBD1 (6 bases). The length of the CDR3 is 14 residues. V gave up 2 bases and J gave up 14 bases, with 19 bases separating them. Here the CDR3 DNA reads TGTGCCAGCAGTTTAATGGGTGGGGGCTCCTCGGAGTTCTTC. Protein sequence: CASSLMGGGSSEFF.

This chain uses TRBV15 with TRBJ2-1; 8 positions match TRBD2. CDR3 length equals 17 residues. The V gene's germline CDR1 is LNHNV and CDR2 YYDKDF (reference sequence). V gave up 0 bases and J gave up 1 base; unmatched junction bases: 5. In nucleotides, the CDR3 is TGTGCCACCAGCAGAGATCGTTCTAGCGGGTCCTACAATGAGCAGTTCTTC. Its protein is CATSRDRSSGSYNEQFF.

V usage is TRBV20-1 and J usage is TRBJ2-5; D possibly matches TRBD1 or TRBD2 (5 bases each). V was shortened by 5 bases and J by 3 bases, with 13 bases between the two germline ends. The CDR3 length is 13 residues. Looked up from germline, CDR1 is DFQATT and CDR2 is SNEGSKA (reference sequence). The CDR3 bases are TGCAGTGCTGCGCCGGGGCCTAAAGAGACCCAGTACTTC. It is translated as CSAAPGPKETQYF.

The sample holds a few counts of this clonotype. This sequence joins TRBV10-2 and TRBJ2-1; 8 nucleotides align to TRBD2. The CDR3 runs 15 residues. Germline V gene lookup returns CDR1 WSHSY and CDR2 SAAADI. With 7 bases clipped from V and 6 bases from J, the junction kept 11 bases outside the gene matches. The CDR3 region is CASTKAGVSSNEQFF. CDR3 bases: TGCGCCAGCACTAAAGCGGGAGTCTCTAGCAATGAGCAGTTCTTC.

This clonotype was observed at least ten times. The chain is built from TRBV12-3 or TRBV12-4 and TRBJ2-5; TRBD1 aligns across 10 bases. This CDR3 is 17 amino acids long. The V segment lost 6 bases and the J segment 1 base; nucleotides outside the gene matches: 11. The DNA of the CDR3 is TGTGCCAGCAGCGTTTACGGAGGGACAGGGGCCCAAGAGACCCAGTACTTC. Translated: CASSVYGGTGAQETQYF.

The chain employs TRBV6-5 and TRBJ2-5, with 12 bases that match TRBD2. This CDR3 has 16 residues. J was trimmed by 1 base and V by 3 bases; bases with no gene match: 3. Looked up from germline, CDR1 is MNHEY and CDR2 is SVGAGI. Here the CDR3 reads CASSYPTSGGQETQYF. The CDR3 bases are TGTGCCAGCAGTTATCCGACTAGCGGGGGCCAAGAGACCCAGTACTTC.

This chain connects TRBV11-2 to TRBJ1-5; 7 bases line up with TRBD1. This CDR3 comprises 18 residues. V was pared by 1 base and J by 1 base, with 10 bases of the junction left unmatched. Germline V lookup: CDR1 SGHAT, CDR2 FQNNGV. CDR3 sequence (DNA): TGTGCCAGCAGCTTAGGACAGGGAGGAGGTATAAGCAATCAGCCCCAGCATTTT. It translates to CASSLGQGGGISNQPQHF. The full variable domain, with the rest looked up from reference TRBV11-2 and TRBJ1-5, is EAGVAQSPRYKIIEKRQSVAFWCNPISGHATLYWYQQILGQGPKLLIQFQNNGVVDDSQLPKDRFSAERLKGVDSTLKIQPAKLEDSAVYLCASSLGQGGGISNQPQHFGDGTRLSIL.

DNA of the CDR3: TGCGCCAGCAGGACAGGGCAAGAAGATACGCAGTATTTT. Encoded protein: CASRTGQEDTQYF. The chain uses TRBV5-1 and TRBJ2-3; 7 nucleotides align to TRBD1. CDR3 length: 13 residues. Germline V gene sequence: CDR1 SGHRS, CDR2 YFSETQ. V dropped 5 bases and J dropped 5; count of bases not matched to a gene: 5.

This sequence joins TRBV5-1 and TRBJ2-3; weak D call: TRBD1 (5 bases). The germline gives CDR1 SGHRS, CDR2 YFSETQ. This CDR3 is built from 15 residues. Trimming cost V 0 bases and J 2 bases, with 10 bases left between them. CDR3 residues: CASSLAWTTTDTQYF. The CDR3 nucleotides read TGCGCCAGCAGCTTGGCCTGGACAACCACAGATACGCAGTATTTT.

This clonotype came up a few times. The chain carries TRBV6-5 and TRBJ2-3; tentatively, D is TRBD2 (7 bases). Germline V CDR1 and CDR2: MNHEY, SVGAGI. The CDR3 loop spans 18 amino acids. Trimming pared 0 bases from V and 2 bases from J, leaving 18 bases between. CDR3 loop: CASSYSTVGGATTDTQYF. DNA for the CDR3: TGTGCCAGCAGTTACTCGACAGTGGGGGGGGCCACCACAGATACGCAGTATTTT.

This clonotype was seen a handful of times. The gene calls are TRBV20-1 and TRBJ2-3; the D gene is possibly TRBD2 (7 bases). V lost 3 bases, J lost 0 bases, and 19 bases lay in between. The CDR3 is 17 residues long. Germline V lookup: CDR1 DFQATT, CDR2 SNEGSKA (reference sequence). CDR3 DNA: TGCAGTGCTAGTCTCAATCGCGGGGGCCTTAGCACAGATACGCAGTATTTT. Translation: CSASLNRGGLSTDTQYF.